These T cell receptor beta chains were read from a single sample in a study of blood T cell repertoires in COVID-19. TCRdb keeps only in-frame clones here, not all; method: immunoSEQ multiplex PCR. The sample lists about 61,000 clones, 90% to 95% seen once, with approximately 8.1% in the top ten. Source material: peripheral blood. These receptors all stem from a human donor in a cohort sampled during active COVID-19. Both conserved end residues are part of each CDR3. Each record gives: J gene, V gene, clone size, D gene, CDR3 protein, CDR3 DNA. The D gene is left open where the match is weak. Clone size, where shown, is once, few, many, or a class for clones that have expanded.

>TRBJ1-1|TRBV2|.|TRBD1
CASSPRTGKAFF
TGTGCCAGCAGTCCTAGGACAGGGAAAGCTTTCTTT
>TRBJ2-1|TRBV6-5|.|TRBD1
CASRDRGLQNEQFF
TGTGCCAGCAGGGACAGGGGGCTACAGAATGAGCAGTTCTTC
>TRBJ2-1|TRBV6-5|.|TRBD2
CASSLGLAGSYNEQFF
TGTGCCAGCAGTTTAGGACTAGCGGGCTCCTACAATGAGCAGTTCTTC
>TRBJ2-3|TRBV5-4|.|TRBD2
CASSVGGRSGGADTQYF
TGTGCCAGCAGCGTAGGAGGGCGTAGCGGGGGGGCAGATACGCAGTATTTT
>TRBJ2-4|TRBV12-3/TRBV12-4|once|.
CASSRGSDHIQYF
TGTGCCAGCAGTCGCGGTTCCGATCACATTCAGTACTTC
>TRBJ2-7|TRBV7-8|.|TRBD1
CASSSDRGGSYEQYF
TGTGCCAGCAGCTCAGACAGGGGAGGTTCCTACGAGCAGTACTTC
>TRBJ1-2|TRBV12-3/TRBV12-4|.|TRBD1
CASSTGTEYGYTF
TGTGCCAGCAGCACCGGGACAGAGTATGGCTACACCTTC
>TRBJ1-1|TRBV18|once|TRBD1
CASSPPRDRGLNTEAFF
TGTGCCAGCTCACCGCCCCGGGACAGGGGGCTCAACACTGAAGCTTTCTTT
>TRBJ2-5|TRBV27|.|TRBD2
CASSLRVSGSGETQYF
TGTGCCAGCAGTTTAAGGGTTAGCGGGAGTGGTGAGACCCAGTACTTC
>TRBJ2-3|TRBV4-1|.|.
CASSQEEPDTQYF
TGCGCCAGCAGCCAAGAGGAGCCAGATACGCAGTATTTT
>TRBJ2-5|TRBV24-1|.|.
CATSDPGETQYF
TGTGCCACCAGTGACCCGGGGGAGACCCAGTACTTC
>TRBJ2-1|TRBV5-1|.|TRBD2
CASSLDVAGGNEQFF
TGCGCCAGCAGCTTGGATGTAGCGGGGGGAAATGAGCAGTTCTTC
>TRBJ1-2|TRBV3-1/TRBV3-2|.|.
CASSQGGISGYTF
TGTGCCAGCAGCCAAGGAGGAATTAGTGGCTACACCTTC
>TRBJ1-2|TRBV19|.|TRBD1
CASSKGQGNYGYTF
TGTGCCAGTAGTAAGGGACAGGGAAACTATGGCTACACCTTC
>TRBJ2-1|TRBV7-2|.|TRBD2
CASSLGTSIGLIEQFF
TGTGCCAGCAGCTTAGGGACTAGTATTGGGTTAATAGAGCAGTTCTTC
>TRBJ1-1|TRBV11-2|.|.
CASSLPGGTEAFF
TGTGCCAGCAGCTTACCCGGGGGTACTGAAGCTTTCTTT
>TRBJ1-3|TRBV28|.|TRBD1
CASSGAEGASNTIYF
TGTGCCAGCAGTGGGGCTGAGGGGGCTAGTAACACCATATATTTT
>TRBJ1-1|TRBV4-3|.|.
CASSQDTPGNTEAFF
TGCGCCAGCAGCCAAGATACTCCAGGGAACACTGAAGCTTTCTTT
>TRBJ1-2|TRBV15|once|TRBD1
CATSRTGTVNYGYTF
TGTGCCACCAGCAGGACAGGGACGGTTAACTATGGCTACACCTTC
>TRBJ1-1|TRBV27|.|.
CASSSYFRQLNTEAFF
TGTGCCAGCAGTTCCTACTTTCGACAGCTAAACACTGAAGCTTTCTTT
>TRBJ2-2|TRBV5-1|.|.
CASSLESNTGELFF
TGCGCCAGCAGCTTGGAATCAAACACCGGGGAGCTGTTTTTT
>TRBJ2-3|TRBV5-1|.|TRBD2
CASSLLAGKNTQYF
TGCGCCAGCAGCTTACTAGCGGGGAAAAATACGCAGTATTTT
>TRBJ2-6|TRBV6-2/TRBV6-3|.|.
CASSSGGSGANVLTF
TGTGCCAGCAGTTCCGGGGGATCTGGGGCCAACGTCCTGACTTTC
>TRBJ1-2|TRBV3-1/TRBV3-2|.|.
CASSPRPGGSMGYTF
TGTGCCAGCAGCCCCCGACCGGGAGGTTCTATGGGCTACACCTTC
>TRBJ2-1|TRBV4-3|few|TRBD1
CASSQGLGRGRTNEQFF
TGCGCCAGCAGCCAAGGGCTTGGCAGGGGGCGAACGAATGAGCAGTTCTTC
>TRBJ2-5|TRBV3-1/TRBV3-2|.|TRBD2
CASSRPTSSPQETQYF
TGTGCCAGCAGCCGACCGACTAGCAGTCCCCAAGAGACCCAGTACTTC
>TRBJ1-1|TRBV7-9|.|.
CASSTGRDTEAFF
TGTGCCAGCAGCACCGGGAGGGACACTGAAGCTTTCTTT
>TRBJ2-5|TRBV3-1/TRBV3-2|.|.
CASSQVNRLETQYF
TGTGCCAGCAGCCAAGTGAACAGGCTAGAGACCCAGTACTTC
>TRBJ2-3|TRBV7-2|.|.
CASIISGVLTDTQYF
TGTGCCAGCATCATTTCGGGGGTGCTCACAGATACGCAGTATTTT
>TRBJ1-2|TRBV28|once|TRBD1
CASSNHGQGGGYTF
TGTGCCAGCAGCAACCACGGACAGGGGGGTGGCTACACCTTC
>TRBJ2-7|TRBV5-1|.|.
CASSPLRGEQYF
TGCGCCAGCAGCCCTTTGCGAGGCGAGCAGTACTTC
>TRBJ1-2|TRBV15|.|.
CATSRGANYGYTF
TGTGCCACCAGCAGAGGAGCTAACTATGGCTACACCTTC
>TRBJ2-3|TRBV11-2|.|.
CASRRSTDTQYF
TGTGCCAGCAGGCGGAGCACAGATACGCAGTATTTT
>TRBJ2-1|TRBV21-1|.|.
CASSSSRDINEQFF
TGTGCCAGCAGCAGTTCCAGGGACATCAATGAGCAGTTCTTC
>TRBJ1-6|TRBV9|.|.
CASSDGWGAYSYNSPLHF
TGTGCCAGCAGCGACGGGTGGGGAGCCTACTCCTATAATTCACCCCTCCACTTT